This T cell receptor (beta chain) is drawn from a study of blood T cells in healthy people across ages. Overall study results and limits: What prevented conclusive comparison of naive and antigen-experienced cells was that PBMCs were unsorted.

Trimming left V 0 bases short and J 7 bases short, with 12 bases between. This CDR3 is built from 14 residues. Per the germline V gene, CDR1 is MNHEY and CDR2 is SMNVEV (reference sequence). This clonotype has more than one count but fewer than ten. Its antigen is not known. For the second PCR, which ran for 7 to 11 cycles, a sample-barcoded 5' primer and a J-beta primer mix were used. Template switching added a 12-random-nucleotide identifier to every cDNA molecule. CDR3-containing paired-end reads numbering at least 2.5 million came from each sample. Each CDR3 protein gets one entry after TCRdb re-called the 5' RACE reads with MiXCR. The sample contains around 1,500,000 distinct CDR3 sequences, 40% to 50% of which appear only once.

This clonotype originated in a woman between 18 and 29 years old in good health. This chain links TRBV27 with TRBJ1-2; possible D gene TRBD1, 5 bases. The sequencing input was blood. The CDR3 here is CASSLSRGASGYTF. In DNA form, the CDR3 reads TGTGCCAGCAGTTTATCGAGGGGTGCGAGTGGCTACACCTTC.